This entry is about one T cell receptor (beta chain). By its share of the sample, this clonotype is medium-sized (0.01 to 0.1%). Its antigen remains unidentified. No quality values exist for individual bases; no much larger clone is one base distant. The CDR3 starts with the cysteine, ends with the phenylalanine, and has 14 residues. This entry keeps only the CDR3 DNA: 42 bases, framed from base 1. Germline trimming amounts to 3 bases on V and 2 bases on J, with 2 as the count of junction bases outside the gene matches. The germline V gene provides CDR1 SGHVS and CDR2 FNYEAQ. Read against the paper, the sample's time point label means: mid-infection, around enteric fever diagnosis. Using flow cytometry, MAIT cells, defined as Valpha7.2+ CD161+ T cells, were identified and sorted. In a handful of volunteers who developed enteric fever after controlled oral challenge with live Salmonella Paratyphi A, circulating MAIT cell TCRbeta repertoires were profiled over time. Every diagnosed volunteer provided MAIT cell samples at three timepoints: pre-infection, mid-infection and post-infection. Enteric fever was diagnosed as Paratyphi A bacteremia and/or persistent fever above 38 °C lasting more than 12 hours. Challenged volunteers were diagnosed with infection sometime between day 4 and day 7 after challenge. Between about 4,500 and 10,000 MAIT cells per sample were sorted directly into RNAqueous-Micro lysis buffer for RNA extraction. Lymphoprep gradient centrifugation was used to isolate peripheral blood mononuclear cells from both the blood samples and the leukocyte cones. Sorting was done on either a BD FACSAria Fusion or a BD FACSAria III sorter.

The sample belongs to a study of MAIT cells during Salmonella Paratyphi A infection (dated by TCRdb to 2016 to 2017). Concerning the study at large: A single dose of 1-5x10^3 CFU of S. Paratyphi A strain NVGH308 was swallowed by adult volunteers aged 18 to 60. Starting at diagnosis, the diagnosed volunteers took ciprofloxacin 500 mg twice daily for 14 days. The study at large found these results: MAIT TRBV usage was oligoclonal, favouring TRBV20 and TRBV6, and appeared unchanged by infection. Although the availability of volunteer samples limited sample sizes, the sizes were judged adequate for detecting differences between groups. From baseline to mid-infection, the space taken up by over-represented MAIT clonotypes dropped significantly (about 0.15 to 0.11), whereas no significant difference was seen post-infection. More expansion or contraction among the top five MAIT clonotypes was shown in diagnosed volunteers than in healthy controls (approximately 0.53 versus 0.13), suggesting infection-driven repertoire reshaping.

The library was generated by 5' RACE. TCRbeta was amplified in two rounds of PCR using Phusion High-Fidelity polymerase, and the primers added sample-specific barcodes. Template-switch cDNA synthesis with SMARTScribe reverse transcriptase and a TRBC-specific primer was used to generate TCRbeta libraries. The barcoded samples were pooled and then prepared using the NEBNext Ultra DNA Library Prep Kit for Illumina. Sequencing of libraries was performed on an Illumina MiSeq with the MiSeq reagent kit v2, 300 cycles. The paper's processing steps were these. Reads were demultiplexed by barcode with Jemultiplexer and aligned with MiTCR using default parameters. Non-functional sequences were removed with VDJtools, and each clonotype was defined by its amino acid sequence, with frequencies calculated from the assigned sequence reads. In the clonal space homeostasis analysis, clonotypes were grouped by frequency into over-represented (0.05-1), large, medium and small bins. TCRdb reran the public reads through fastp at Q25 and MiXCR, keeping productive beta chains. Every entry covers one CDR3 protein and lists the most common genes and DNA from its rows. TCRdb's processing, not the authors' own work, is the source of the V and J calls. The sample data list 640 or so distinct CDR3 sequences, and roughly 17% of these were observed just once. The ten biggest clones cover approximately 31% of the sample.

The chain couples TRBV7-6 to TRBJ2-5, and TRBD2 aligns with 8 junction nucleotides. The sample in question was MAIT cells from blood, obtained at the middle sampling point of the challenge study. The source of this sequence is a person between 18 and 75 years old who was deliberately infected with Salmonella Paratyphi A in a paratyphoid fever challenge study. The nucleotide sequence reads as follows: TGTGCCAGCAGCTTTGGACTAGCTCAAGAGACCCAGTACTTC. Its protein is CASSFGLAQETQYF.